A selection of T cell receptor beta chains follows, all from one sample in a study of T cells in Graves' hyperthyroidism and ophthalmopathy. TCRdb recomputed calls from the multiplex PCR reads with MiXCR, one row per CDR3 protein. The sample records 370,000 or so distinct CDR3 sequences, less than 15% being singletons. The sequenced sample consisted of blood. Receptors were obtained from a young man with Graves' hyperthyroidism that later progressed to Graves' ophthalmopathy. Each CDR3 is given with its conserved first and last residue. D genes are given only for firm matches. Some rows mark clone size as missing; the rest say once, few, many or name a class of expanded clone.

v_call	clone_size	j_call	d_call	cdr3_nt	cdr3_aa
TRBV4-2	few	TRBJ1-1	NA	TGTGCCAGCAGCCAAGAAGGGGTCTACTCTTTGAACACTGAAGCTTTCTTT	CASSQEGVYSLNTEAFF
TRBV6-1	many	TRBJ2-7	NA	TGTGCCAGCAGATCTAGGCGTTCCTCCTACGAGCAGTACTTC	CASRSRRSSYEQYF
TRBV27	many	TRBJ2-7	TRBD1	TGTGCCAGCAGTCGGGCAACAGGGGTTCTGGACGAGCAGTACTTC	CASSRATGVLDEQYF
TRBV7-6	NA	TRBJ2-3	NA	TGTGCCAGCAGCTCCCATCAGGGGTTTCCAGATACGCAGTATTTT	CASSSHQGFPDTQYF
TRBV28	many	TRBJ1-1	TRBD1	TGTGCCAGCAGTGGACAGGGACAGGGAAACACTGAAGCTTTCTTT	CASSGQGQGNTEAFF
TRBV11-2	many	TRBJ2-3	NA	TGTGCCAGCAGCTTAGTTTCCCTAGTTGGTTGGTCAGATACGCAGTATTTT	CASSLVSLVGWSDTQYF
TRBV18	few	TRBJ1-1	TRBD1	TGTGCCAGCTCGCTTGGACAGGATTTGAACACTGAAGCTTTCTTT	CASSLGQDLNTEAFF
TRBV29-1	few	TRBJ2-7	TRBD1	TGCAGCGTTGAAAAGTTTCGGCAGGGGGCGGGTGAGCAGTACTTC	CSVEKFRQGAGEQYF
TRBV20-1	few	TRBJ2-3	NA	TGCAGTGCTAGCGTCGGGGGGCGGGGCACAGATACGCAGTATTTT	CSASVGGRGTDTQYF
TRBV28	many	TRBJ1-3	NA	TGTGCCAGCACCTTCGGACTCTTGGGGAGAAACACCATATATTTT	CASTFGLLGRNTIYF
TRBV7-9	many	TRBJ2-2	TRBD1	TGTGCCAGCAGCTTAGCCCTCCCGGGACAGGTTACCGGGGAGCTGTTTTTT	CASSLALPGQVTGELFF
TRBV5-6	NA	TRBJ1-2	NA	TGTGCCAGCAGCTCCTGGCCCGGGGCTAACTATGGCTACACCTTC	CASSSWPGANYGYTF
TRBV11-3	NA	TRBJ2-7	TRBD1	TGTGCCAGCAGCGACAGGGGGATCGACGAGCAGTACTTC	CASSDRGIDEQYF
TRBV3-1	many	TRBJ2-2	TRBD1	TGTGCCAGCAGCCGGGTAATCACAGGGGGCGCCGCCGGGGAGCTGTTTTTT	CASSRVITGGAAGELFF
TRBV7-3	many	TRBJ1-1	NA	TGTGCCAGCAGCATAAGACGGGATAGCACTGAAGCTTTCTTT	CASSIRRDSTEAFF
TRBV12-5	many	TRBJ2-1	TRBD2	TGTGCTAGTGGGGAACTAGCGGGGGGGCTCTCGGGCAATGAGCAGTTCTTC	CASGELAGGLSGNEQFF
TRBV7-8	many	TRBJ2-5	TRBD1	TGTGCCAGCAGCTCCGGAGACAGGGGGCAAGAGACCCAGTACTTC	CASSSGDRGQETQYF
TRBV2	many	TRBJ1-6	NA	TGTGCCAGCACCGGAGACAGCCTGGAAGCACCCCTCCACTTT	CASTGDSLEAPLHF